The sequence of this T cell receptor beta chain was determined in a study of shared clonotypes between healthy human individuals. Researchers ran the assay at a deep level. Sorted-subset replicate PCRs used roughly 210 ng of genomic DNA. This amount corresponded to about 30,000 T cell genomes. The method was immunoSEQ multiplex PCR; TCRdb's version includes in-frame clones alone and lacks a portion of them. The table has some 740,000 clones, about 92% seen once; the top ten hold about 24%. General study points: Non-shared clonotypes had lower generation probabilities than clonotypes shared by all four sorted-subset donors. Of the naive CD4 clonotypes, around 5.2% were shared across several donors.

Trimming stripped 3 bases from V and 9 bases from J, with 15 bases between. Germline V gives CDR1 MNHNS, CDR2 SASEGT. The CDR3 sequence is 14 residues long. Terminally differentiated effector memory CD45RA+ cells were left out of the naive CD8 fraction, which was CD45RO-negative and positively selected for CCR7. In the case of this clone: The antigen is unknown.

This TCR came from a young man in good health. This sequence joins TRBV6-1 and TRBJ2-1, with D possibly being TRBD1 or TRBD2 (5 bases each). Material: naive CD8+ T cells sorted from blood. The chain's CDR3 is CASSDGTGPREQFF. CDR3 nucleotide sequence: TGTGCCAGCAGTGACGGGACCGGCCCACGTGAGCAGTTCTTC.